The 27 T cell receptor beta chains below come from one sample, sequenced in a study of cytomegalovirus exposure and HLA in healthy donors. PCR employed 60 Vbeta and 13 Jbeta primers. Using immunoSEQ multiplex PCR, the repertoire was profiled, and TCRdb retains in-frame clones only, with some absent. The sample shows 120,000 or so clones, about 74% of them seen only once. The sequencing input was PBMCs. These receptors all come from a man aged 30 to 39 in good health and CMV-seronegative.

The chain has TRBV29-1 and TRBJ2-7, with 7 bases fitting TRBD1. This CDR3 comprises 11 residues. Trimming removed 5 bases from V and 6 bases from J; junction bases left unmatched: 4. CDR1 SQVTM and CDR2 ANQGSEA come from the germline V gene. CDR3 loop: CSVQGVPEQYF. Written as DNA, the CDR3 is TGCAGCGTTCAGGGGGTGCCCGAGCAGTACTTC.

The DNA for the CDR3 is TGTGCCAGCAGCGCGGGACAGCAGAACACTGAAGCTTTCTTT. Protein: CASSAGQQNTEAFF. The chain is built from TRBV9 and TRBJ1-1; 7 nucleotides agree with TRBD1. The CDR3 has 14 amino acids. The germline CDR1 and CDR2 sequences are SGDLS and YYNGEE. The junction had 3 bases not matched to a gene; V was cut back by 3 bases and J by 1 base.

DNA of the CDR3: TGTGCCAGCAGCTTAGGCGTGAGCAATCAGCCCCAGCATTTT. Translating it yields CASSLGVSNQPQHF. V gene TRBV7-2 combines with J gene TRBJ1-5; D unclear. Germline V gives CDR1 SGHTA, CDR2 FQGNSA. The CDR3 covers 14 residues. Trimming shortened V by 1 base and J by 1 base, and 5 bases separated the two germline ends.

The V call is TRBV5-1, the J call TRBJ2-7; tentatively, D is TRBD1 (6 bases). The CDR3 runs 15 residues. The V and J ends lost 0 bases and 2 bases respectively, with 12 bases between them. Per the germline V gene, CDR1 is SGHRS and CDR2 is YFSETQ. CDR3 in DNA: TGCGCCAGCAGCTTGGTGCTCGAGGGGGCCTACGAGCAGTACTTC. This codes for CASSLVLEGAYEQYF. Full variable domain (remainder filled in from reference TRBV5-1 and TRBJ2-7): KAGVTQTPRYLIKTRGQQVTLSCSPISGHRSVSWYQQTPGQGLQFLFEYFSETQRNKGNFPGRFSGRQFSNSRSEMNVSTLELGDSALYLCASSLVLEGAYEQYFGPGTRLTVT.

This clone showed up just a few times. V usage is TRBV19 and J usage is TRBJ1-1; D gene uncertain. The CDR3 extends over 13 amino acids. The germline V gene encodes CDR1 LNHDA and CDR2 SQIVND (reference sequence). Between the trimmed V and J ends, which lost 7 bases and 5 bases, there was a span of 14 bases. The DNA of the CDR3 is TGTGCCAGTAAAGAGGCCCCGAGAACTGAAGCTTTCTTT. Translation: CASKEAPRTEAFF.

V gene TRBV10-3 combines with J gene TRBJ1-1; D unclear. V lost 4 bases and J lost 1, with 7 bases in between. The CDR3 contains 13 residues. Germline-derived CDR1 and CDR2 are ENHRY and SYGVKD. This CDR3 reads CAISGQTNTEAFF. CDR3 coding DNA: TGTGCCATCAGTGGGCAAACGAACACTGAAGCTTTCTTT.

The chain recombines TRBV9 with TRBJ2-7; 10 bases fit TRBD1. CDR1 and CDR2 from the germline V gene are SGDLS and YYNGEE. This CDR3 region has 15 residues. V shed 0 bases and J 4 bases; nucleotides not matched to a gene: 4. CDR3 in amino acids: CASSVVGTGVYEQYF. CDR3 in DNA: TGTGCCAGCAGCGTAGTAGGGACAGGGGTTTACGAGCAGTACTTC.

This chain uses TRBV10-3 with TRBJ2-5, with D perhaps matching TRBD1 (6 bases). V was cut by 0 bases and J by 5 bases, with 16 bases left in between. The CDR3 spans 16 residues. The germline gives CDR1 ENHRY, CDR2 SYGVKD. CDR3 sequence: CAISESQGPRPETQYF. As DNA, the CDR3 is TGTGCCATCAGTGAGTCGCAGGGGCCTAGGCCGGAGACCCAGTACTTC.

V and J are TRBV29-1 and TRBJ1-5; D not resolved. This CDR3 spans 14 amino acids. The V gene's germline CDR1 is SQVTM and CDR2 ANQGSEA. V lost 5 bases to trimming and J lost 2 bases, with 13 bases between them. CDR3 DNA sequence: TGCAGCGTTTCCGGGGAGTCAGGCAATCAGCCCCAGCATTTT. As protein: CSVSGESGNQPQHF.

The genes are TRBV27 and TRBJ2-5; 8 nucleotides line up with TRBD1. Germline V gives CDR1 MNHEY, CDR2 SMNVEV (reference sequence). The V gene end was trimmed by 5 bases and the J gene end by 4 bases; junction bases not matched to a gene: 12. The CDR3 spans 16 residues. CDR3 in amino acids: CASSPINPGGGETQYF. DNA for the CDR3: TGTGCCAGCAGTCCAATAAACCCAGGGGGCGGAGAGACCCAGTACTTC.

This chain joins TRBV7-9 and TRBJ1-5; TRBD1 matches at 9 bases. V was pared by 5 bases and J by 3 bases, with 2 bases of the junction left unmatched. Germline V gene data show CDR1 as SEHNR and CDR2 as FQNEAQ (reference sequence). The length of the CDR3 is 14 residues. In nucleotides, the CDR3 is TGTGCCAGCAGCCGGGACAGGGCCAATCAGCCCCAGCATTTT. It is translated as CASSRDRANQPQHF. Full variable domain (missing parts from reference TRBV7-9 and TRBJ1-5): DTGVSQNPRHKITKRGQNVTFRCDPISEHNRLYWYRQTLGQGPEFLTYFQNEAQLEKSRLLSDRFSAERPKGSFSTLEIQRTEQGDSAMYLCASSRDRANQPQHFGDGTRLSIL.

This chain links TRBV10-2 with TRBJ1-6; D is perhaps TRBD1 (5 bases). V was pared by 10 bases and J by 7 bases, with 14 bases between. Germline assignment: CDR1 WSHSY and CDR2 SAAADI. This CDR3 spans 13 amino acids. This chain's CDR3 is CATSGTRNSPLHF. The DNA of the CDR3 is TGCGCCACCTCCGGGACTAGAAATTCACCCCTCCACTTT.

The genes are TRBV7-6 and TRBJ2-7, with 11 bases identical to TRBD2. The CDR3 sequence is 15 residues long. V lost 5 bases, J lost 2 bases, and 5 bases stayed unmatched. Germline V gene lookup returns CDR1 SGHVS and CDR2 FNYEAQ. The chain's CDR3 is CASSPLAGGAYEQYF. The CDR3 nucleotides are TGTGCCAGCAGCCCTCTAGCGGGGGGCGCCTACGAGCAGTACTTC.

This clone occurred once. The CDR3 region has the DNA TGTGCCAGCAGCCTCGGGGGGGACTATGAGACCCAGTACTTC. Translating gives CASSLGGDYETQYF. This chain links TRBV7-3 with TRBJ2-5, with TRBD2 identical over 8 bases. Germline values: CDR1 SGHTA, CDR2 FQGTGA. The CDR3 loop spans 14 amino acids. Germline trimming cut 5 bases from V and 5 bases from J; bases unmatched to any gene: 7.

In DNA form, the CDR3 reads TGTGCCAGCACGACCTTAGCGGGAGGTATCAATGAGCAGTTCTTC. Its translation is CASTTLAGGINEQFF. V usage is TRBV18 and J usage is TRBJ2-1; TRBD2 agrees at 10 bases. CDR1 and CDR2 from the germline V gene are KGHSH and LQKENI. V gave up 8 bases and J gave up 6 bases; unmatched junction bases: 10. The CDR3 runs 15 residues.

The gene calls are TRBV6-4 and TRBJ2-3; no reliable D call. V was clipped by 5 bases and J by 4 bases, with 10 bases between them. The CDR3 has 13 residues. The germline V gene encodes CDR1 MRHNA and CDR2 SNTAGT. CDR3 in DNA: TGTGCCAGCAGTCTCGAGATTGCAGATACGCAGTATTTT. Its protein product is CASSLEIADTQYF.

This chain links TRBV7-2 with TRBJ1-5; 8 nucleotides match TRBD1. The junction had 13 bases not matched to a gene; V was cut back by 6 bases and J by 6 bases. CDR3 length: 16 residues. Germline CDR1 SGHTA, CDR2 FQGNSA. The chain's CDR3 is CASRSNSQGASQPQHF. The DNA for the CDR3 is TGTGCCAGCAGATCAAACAGCCAGGGGGCAAGTCAGCCCCAGCATTTT.

This clone came up once. The chain employs TRBV7-2 and TRBJ2-5; D remains ambiguous. The CDR3 spans 12 residues. Germline CDR1 and CDR2: SGHTA and FQGNSA. The germline V and J ends were trimmed by 2 bases and 3 bases, with 4 bases remaining between them. The chain's CDR3 is CASSLSEETQYF. Here the CDR3 DNA reads TGTGCCAGCAGCTTATCAGAAGAGACCCAGTACTTC.

The chain uses TRBV6-1 and TRBJ1-2; D is unresolved. V lost 5 bases, J lost 4 bases, and 5 bases lay in between. Germline V gives CDR1 MNHNS, CDR2 SASEGT. The CDR3 totals 11 residues. The CDR3 DNA follows: TGTGCCAGCAGTCTCCCCTATGGCTACACCTTC. This codes for CASSLPYGYTF.

In this sample, this clone turned up a few times. The chain uses TRBV6-5 and TRBJ2-7; 8 bases align to TRBD1. The CDR3 is 12 residues long. Trimming removed 7 bases from V and 7 bases from J; junction bases left unmatched: 6. CDR1 is MNHEY and CDR2 is SVGAGI in the germline V gene. This chain's CDR3 is CASTGQGGEQYF. The CDR3, as DNA: TGTGCCAGCACAGGACAGGGCGGGGAGCAGTACTTC.

V is TRBV19 and J is TRBJ1-5, with TRBD1 identical over 10 bases. V trimming: 3 bases; J trimming: 5 bases; junction bases outside the gene matches: 10. CDR1 and CDR2 (germline): LNHDA, SQIVND (reference sequence). The CDR3 covers 17 residues. The CDR3 nucleotides read TGTGCCAGTAGTATGCCGGGACAGGGGTTTAAGGATCAGCCCCAGCATTTT. Translated: CASSMPGQGFKDQPQHF.

The J gene is TRBJ2-5, the V gene TRBV7-9, with D tentatively TRBD2 (5 bases). The end of the DNA fits TRBJ2-7 better, so the J call may be wrong. This CDR3 region has 14 residues. Per the germline V gene, CDR1 is SEHNR and CDR2 is FQNEAQ (reference sequence). CDR3 in amino acids: CASSWVGGPYEQYF. CDR3 nucleotides: TGTGCCAGCAGTTGGGTCGGCGGGCCCTACGAGCAGTACTTC.

This clone was seen more than once but under ten times. The rearrangement links TRBV5-1 to TRBJ1-5; no reliable D call. The V end lost 0 bases, the J end lost 6 bases, and 13 bases lay between the germline ends. The CDR3 is 15 residues long. In germline, CDR1 is SGHRS, CDR2 YFSETQ. The CDR3 protein is CASSLDSYSAQPQHF. CDR3 nucleotide sequence: TGCGCCAGCAGCTTGGATAGTTATAGCGCTCAGCCCCAGCATTTT.

This clone was counted a single time. The rearrangement uses TRBV7-9 and TRBJ2-5, with D hard to call. Germline CDR1 and CDR2: SEHNR and FQNEAQ (reference sequence). V gave up 5 bases and J gave up 0 bases, with 13 bases separating them. The CDR3 spans 15 residues. The CDR3 loop reads CASSRVRAYQETQYF. The CDR3 DNA sequence: TGTGCCAGCAGCAGAGTCCGAGCGTACCAAGAGACCCAGTACTTC.

The chain is built from TRBV11-2 and TRBJ2-1, with D maybe TRBD1 (6 bases). The CDR3 loop spans 16 amino acids. V lost 2 bases to trimming and J lost 7 bases, with 18 bases between them. CDR1 is SGHAT and CDR2 is FQNNGV in the germline V gene. The CDR3 region is CASSLNVGARGNEQFF. In nucleotides, the CDR3 is TGTGCCAGCAGCTTAAACGTGGGAGCTAGGGGGAATGAGCAGTTCTTC.

The V call is TRBV29-1, the J call TRBJ2-7; D gene ambiguous. V dropped 3 bases and J dropped 2 bases, with 11 bases sitting between them. This CDR3 region has 13 residues. Per germline, CDR1 SQVTM and CDR2 ANQGSEA. The CDR3 DNA sequence: TGCAGCGTTGACGCAGGCTTTACCTACGAGCAGTACTTC. Protein product: CSVDAGFTYEQYF.

This chain links TRBV5-1 with TRBJ2-7; D is possibly TRBD2 (6 bases). CDR3 size: 14 residues. Looked up from germline, CDR1 is SGHRS and CDR2 is YFSETQ. The V end lost 5 bases, the J end lost 2 bases, and 14 bases lay between the germline ends. CDR3 in amino acids: CASRIGGAAYEQYF. The CDR3 DNA reads TGCGCCAGCAGAATAGGAGGGGCAGCCTACGAGCAGTACTTC.